These 18 T cell receptor beta chains share one sample of origin, sequenced in a study of T-cell reconstitution after alpha-beta-depleted transplantation in children. The TCRbeta library was prepared with unique molecular identifiers. TCRdb re-called the PCR reads through MiXCR, storing one row per CDR3 protein. The sample lists about 1,000,000 distinct CDR3 sequences, roughly 29% occurring once. The input for sequencing was PBMCs, mostly from graft donor cells, taken 360 days after TCRalphabeta/CD19-depleted stem cell transplant. The origin of the receptors is a boy less than two years old who had a stem cell transplant for SCID, so the T cells may come from the graft donor.

The chain recombines TRBV7-9 with TRBJ2-1; no definite D call. CDR1 is SEHNR and CDR2 is FQNEAQ in the germline V gene (reference sequence). Trimming cost V 3 bases and J 6 bases, with 12 bases left between them. The CDR3 contains 14 residues. The CDR3 reads CASSFNDRGNEQFF. The CDR3 DNA reads as TGTGCCAGCAGCTTCAACGATAGAGGCAATGAGCAGTTCTTC.

This chain connects TRBV20-1 to TRBJ2-7; D is perhaps TRBD1 (6 bases). V gave up 0 bases and J gave up 2 bases, with 17 bases separating them. The CDR3 sequence is 16 residues long. Germline assignment: CDR1 DFQATT and CDR2 SNEGSKA (reference sequence). CDR3 loop: CSARDGWGLPTYEQYF. DNA of the CDR3: TGCAGTGCTAGAGATGGTTGGGGGCTACCCACCTACGAGCAGTACTTC.

This clonotype was detected ten times or more. The J gene is TRBJ2-1, the V gene TRBV7-9, with D perhaps TRBD1 or TRBD2 (5 bases each). V lost 3 bases, J lost 8 bases, and 11 bases lay in between. This CDR3 comprises 13 residues. Germline lookup yields CDR1 SEHNR and CDR2 FQNEAQ (reference sequence). In DNA, the CDR3 is TGTGCCAGCAGCTTGGGGGTTTGGGATGAGCAGTTCTTC. Translating gives CASSLGVWDEQFF.

This clonotype occurred a few times. This chain joins TRBV20-1 and TRBJ2-7; the D gene is possibly TRBD2 (6 bases). The CDR3 length is 13 residues. Germline V gene sequence: CDR1 DFQATT, CDR2 SNEGSKA (reference sequence). V was cut by 2 bases and J by 5 bases, with 13 bases left in between. The CDR3 sequence is CSARTGTLNEQYF. Here the CDR3 DNA reads TGCAGTGCTAGAACCGGGACTTTAAACGAGCAGTACTTC.

This rearrangement joins TRBV4-1 to TRBJ2-3, with 8 bases fitting TRBD1. J lost 6 bases, V lost 3 bases, and 8 bases had no gene match. CDR3 size: 15 residues. CDR1 is MGHRA, CDR2 YSYEKL, per germline. Here the CDR3 reads CASSQKPGGWDTQYF. The CDR3 DNA sequence: TGCGCCAGCAGCCAGAAACCAGGGGGCTGGGATACGCAGTATTTT.

The chain couples TRBV5-1 to TRBJ2-6, with D perhaps matching TRBD1 or TRBD2 (6 bases each). Deletions cut 0 bases from V and 0 bases from J, with 16 bases between. Germline loops: CDR1 SGHRS, CDR2 YFSETQ. The CDR3 extends over 19 amino acids. The CDR3 loop reads CASSLGLPGASSGANVLTF. CDR3 nucleotide sequence: TGCGCCAGCAGCTTGGGTTTGCCGGGGGCGAGCTCTGGGGCCAACGTCCTGACTTTC.

The chain recombines TRBV29-1 with TRBJ2-5; perhaps D is TRBD1 or TRBD2 (6 bases each). Germline V lookup: CDR1 SQVTM, CDR2 ANQGSEA. The CDR3 contains 14 residues. Trimming took 5 bases from V and 5 from J, leaving 18 bases between them. CDR3: CSVIRRGFRETQYF. The CDR3 DNA sequence: TGCAGCGTTATACGGAGGGGGTTCAGGGAGACCCAGTACTTC.

This clonotype was seen a single time. The V and J genes are TRBV9 and TRBJ1-1; D is uncertain. The CDR3 extends over 13 amino acids. Trimming stripped 2 bases from V and 4 bases from J, with 9 bases between. The germline V gene has CDR1 SGDLS and CDR2 YYNGEE. Written as DNA, the CDR3 is TGTGCCAGCAGCGTGCTAGTCGGCACTGAAGCTTTCTTT. Protein product: CASSVLVGTEAFF. Looking up the rest from reference TRBV9 and TRBJ1-1 gives the full variable domain: DSGVTQTPKHLITATGQRVTLRCSPRSGDLSVYWYQQSLDQGLQFLIQYYNGEERAKGNILERFSAQQFPDLHSELNLSSLELGDSALYFCASSVLVGTEAFFGQGTRLTVV.

V and J are TRBV29-1 and TRBJ2-5; D is possibly TRBD1 (5 bases). This CDR3 spans 12 amino acids. Germline CDR1 SQVTM, CDR2 ANQGSEA. V was shortened by 6 bases and J by 4 bases, with 12 bases between the two germline ends. CDR3 DNA: TGCAGCGTAGGACACCGAAGAGAGACCCAGTACTTC. Its translation is CSVGHRRETQYF.

This clonotype was recorded a few times. J is TRBJ2-3 and V is TRBV20-1; tentative D call: TRBD2 (5 bases). V was clipped by 1 base and J by 2 bases, with 13 bases between them. CDR1 DFQATT and CDR2 SNEGSKA come from the germline V gene (reference sequence). The CDR3 is made up of 15 amino acids. The CDR3 coding sequence is TGCAGTGCTAGAGGGCTAGGACTTCTCACAGATACGCAGTATTTT. It encodes CSARGLGLLTDTQYF.

V and J are TRBV30 and TRBJ1-5, with TRBD1 matching over 8 bases. CDR1 and CDR2 (germline): GTSNPN, SVGIG (reference sequence). After removal of 5 bases from V and 4 bases from J, the junction contained 4 bases not matched to a gene. The CDR3 is 13 amino acids. CDR3 sequence: CAWGRQGNQPQHF. The DNA of the CDR3 is TGTGCCTGGGGGAGACAGGGGAATCAGCCCCAGCATTTT.

This chain joins TRBV18 and TRBJ2-7; tentatively, D is TRBD1 (5 bases). V gave up 0 bases and J gave up 3 bases, with 18 bases separating them. CDR3 length equals 17 residues. Germline loops: CDR1 KGHSH, CDR2 LQKENI. This CDR3 reads CASSPPTPREGDYEQYF. The CDR3 DNA sequence: TGTGCCAGCTCACCACCCACTCCCAGGGAAGGGGACTACGAGCAGTACTTC.

V and J are TRBV7-2 and TRBJ1-2; D is possibly TRBD1 (5 bases). V lost 1 base to trimming and J lost 4 bases, with 10 bases between them. This CDR3 contains 14 residues. Germline V CDR1 and CDR2: SGHTA, FQGNSA. The CDR3 DNA reads TGTGCCAGCAGCTTAGAGTTTCAGGGCTATGGCTACACCTTC. Translated: CASSLEFQGYGYTF.

This clonotype was found once. The gene calls are TRBV7-6 and TRBJ2-3, with 8 bases identical to TRBD2. The V gene's germline CDR1 is SGHVS and CDR2 FNYEAQ. The CDR3 is 15 residues long. V dropped 7 bases and J dropped 1; count of bases not matched to a gene: 7. The CDR3 bases are TGTGCCAGCACCCCCGGGGGGGTTCGCACAGATACGCAGTATTTT. Its translation: CASTPGGVRTDTQYF.

This clonotype showed up just a few times. J is TRBJ2-3 and V is TRBV9, with TRBD2 matching over 10 bases. Germline V gene sequence: CDR1 SGDLS, CDR2 YYNGEE. After removal of 0 bases from V and 3 bases from J, the junction contained 4 bases not matched to a gene. The CDR3 extends over 16 amino acids. The CDR3 reads CASSVAAGGPTDTQYF. CDR3 nucleotide sequence: TGTGCCAGCAGCGTAGCAGCGGGGGGGCCGACAGATACGCAGTATTTT.

The chain uses TRBV7-9 and TRBJ2-3, with a weak D call TRBD1 (6 bases). The V gene's germline CDR1 is SEHNR and CDR2 FQNEAQ (reference sequence). The V end was cut by 4 bases, the J end by 4 bases, with 18 bases between. The CDR3 runs 16 residues. In nucleotides, the CDR3 is TGTGCCAGCAGCTCATACAGGGAAAGGATCGCAGATACGCAGTATTTT. Its translation is CASSSYRERIADTQYF.

The chain combines TRBV7-2 with TRBJ2-4, with D perhaps given as TRBD1 or TRBD2 (5 bases each). Germline V lookup: CDR1 SGHTA, CDR2 FQGNSA. V lost 1 base to trimming and J lost 1 base, with 8 bases between them. The CDR3 is 15 amino acids. CDR3 protein: CASSLVGTAKNIQYF. Here the CDR3 DNA reads TGTGCCAGCAGCTTAGTGGGGACGGCCAAAAACATTCAGTACTTC.

This clonotype was counted between two and nine times. The chain has TRBV5-1 and TRBJ1-2; D not certain. V was shortened by 2 bases and J by 5 bases, with 10 bases between the two germline ends. CDR1 is SGHRS, CDR2 YFSETQ, per germline. The CDR3 extends over 13 amino acids. In DNA, the CDR3 is TGCGCCAGCAGCTTTGGGTCGGGATATGGCTACACCTTC. Residues: CASSFGSGYGYTF.